This T cell receptor (beta chain) was identified during a study of blood T cells in healthy people across ages. Notes on the study in general: The study found TCR beta diversity correlated strongly with naive T cell percentage.

In germline, CDR1 is KGHDR, CDR2 SFDVKD. The CDR3 loop spans 13 amino acids. V lost 2 bases, J lost 5 bases, and 8 bases lay in between. To note about this clonotype: Antigen unknown.

The study isolated at least 6.5 million PBMCs from each sample. The use of a sample-barcoded 5' primer and a J-beta primer mix characterized a second PCR of roughly 6 to 12 cycles. Each sample yielded at least 3 million CDR3-containing paired-end reads. TCRdb redid the calling of the 5' RACE reads with MiXCR, one entry per CDR3 protein. Here the sample spans more than 650,000 distinct CDR3 sequences, about 53% being singletons. The origin of this receptor is a man of 80 years or more in good health. Source material: blood. This chain joins TRBV24-1 and TRBJ2-5; D not certain. The CDR3 DNA sequence: TGTGCCACCAGTGATTGGGGTTGGGAGACCCAGTACTTC. This sequence encodes CATSDWGWETQYF.